This is a list of T cell receptor beta chains from one sample in a study of T cell changes during pregnancy in multiple sclerosis. Measured with immunoSEQ multiplex PCR; TCRdb has only the in-frame clones, and not every one. Among about 87,000 clones listed, around 93% were seen once. The starting material was peripheral blood, obtained in the third trimester of pregnancy. The receptors stem from a female donor in good health, enrolled as a control in a pregnancy study. The CDR3 runs from the conserved cysteine through the conserved F or W. The D gene is left open where the match is weak. The size entry is marked missing in some rows and otherwise reads once, few, many or a size class.

j_call v_call d_call clone_size cdr3_aa cdr3_nt
TRBJ1-1 TRBV2 NA NA CASSPEDYTGTEAFF TGTGCCAGCAGTCCGGAGGACTACACGGGCACTGAAGCTTTCTTT
TRBJ2-2 TRBV28 NA NA CASSWGLGLSGGNTGELFF TGTGCCAGCAGTTGGGGGCTTGGGCTGTCGGGGGGGAACACCGGGGAGCTGTTTTTT
TRBJ1-2 TRBV30 TRBD1 NA CAWSQDRYYGYTF TGTGCCTGGAGTCAGGACAGGTACTATGGCTACACCTTC
TRBJ1-3 TRBV28 NA NA CASRNPYREGGNTIYF TGTGCCAGCAGAAACCCCTACAGGGAAGGTGGAAACACCATATATTTT
TRBJ2-6 TRBV5-1 NA NA CASSLGAGAGANVLTF TGCGCCAGCAGCTTGGGGGCAGGGGCTGGGGCCAACGTCCTGACTTTC
TRBJ2-1 TRBV5-1 TRBD1 once CASSPQGAINEQFF TGCGCCAGCAGTCCACAGGGGGCGATAAATGAGCAGTTCTTC
TRBJ2-7 TRBV27 TRBD1 NA CASSFSFTGGNEQYF TGTGCCAGCAGTTTCTCATTCACAGGGGGCAACGAGCAGTACTTC
TRBJ1-5 TRBV2 NA NA CASSEESNQPQHF TGTGCCAGCAGTGAGGAGTCCAATCAGCCCCAGCATTTT
TRBJ1-1 TRBV7-2 NA NA CASSLGSQGFPEAFF TGTGCCAGCAGCTTAGGAAGTCAGGGGTTTCCTGAAGCTTTCTTT
TRBJ1-1 TRBV27 NA NA CASSLRGDFTRNTEAFF TGTGCCAGCAGTTTACGGGGGGACTTTACAAGGAACACTGAAGCTTTCTTT
TRBJ2-3 TRBV28 NA once CASSLEGSGDTQYF TGTGCCAGCAGTTTGGAGGGGTCGGGAGATACGCAGTATTTT
TRBJ2-1 TRBV5-1 NA once CASSFPGNEQFF TGCGCCAGCAGCTTTCCGGGGAATGAGCAGTTCTTC
TRBJ2-7 TRBV30 NA NA CAWKRERNSYEQYF TGTGCCTGGAAGAGAGAGCGGAACTCCTACGAGCAGTACTTC
TRBJ1-4 TRBV2 TRBD1 NA CASKIGQVEKLFF TGTGCCAGCAAAATCGGACAGGTCGAAAAACTGTTTTTT
TRBJ2-7 TRBV27 TRBD1 NA CASSLGQGLSYEQYF TGTGCCAGCAGTTTAGGACAGGGGCTCTCCTACGAGCAGTACTTC
TRBJ1-5 TRBV5-6 TRBD1 NA CASTYRGGNQPQHF TGTGCCAGCACTTACAGGGGTGGCAATCAGCCCCAGCATTTT
TRBJ2-3 TRBV30 NA NA CAWSASASVADTQYF TGTGCCTGGAGTGCATCGGCTAGCGTGGCAGATACGCAGTATTTT
TRBJ1-1 TRBV6-5 NA NA CASSYAGTEAFF TGTGCCAGCAGTTACGCCGGCACTGAAGCTTTCTTT
TRBJ2-1 TRBV6-5 NA NA CASSLGGRGGNEQFF TGTGCCAGCAGCCTCGGAGGCAGGGGAGGGAATGAGCAGTTCTTC
TRBJ2-7 TRBV5-1 TRBD2 once CASSLVQGMGLLEQYF TGCGCCAGCAGCTTGGTGCAGGGAATGGGACTATTAGAGCAGTACTTC
TRBJ2-2 TRBV2 TRBD2 NA CASSQGRGGRTGELFF TGTGCCAGCAGTCAGGGACGGGGGGGCCGTACCGGGGAGCTGTTTTTT